Below are 28 T cell receptor beta chains sequenced from a single sample in a study of blood T cell repertoires in COVID-19. Using immunoSEQ multiplex PCR, the repertoire was profiled, and TCRdb retains in-frame clones only, with some absent. The sample consists of about 360,000 clones, 86% of them appearing once. The sequenced material came from peripheral blood. The receptor set was obtained from a woman aged 60-75 years with COVID-19, enrolled during active disease.

This rearrangement joins TRBV2 to TRBJ2-1, with 8 bases matching TRBD1. This CDR3 spans 16 amino acids. J gave up 0 bases and V 6 bases, and 7 bases lay outside the gene matches. In germline, CDR1 is SNHLY, CDR2 FYNNEI. DNA for the CDR3: TGTGCCAGCAGATGGACAGGGACACGCTCCTACAATGAGCAGTTCTTC. It codes for CASRWTGTRSYNEQFF.

The CDR3 region is CASGGGWEDTQYF. CDR3 DNA sequence: TGTGCCAGCGGCGGGGGGTGGGAAGATACGCAGTATTTT. The V call is TRBV6-5, the J call TRBJ2-3; 8 bases match TRBD2. Germline V gives CDR1 MNHEY, CDR2 SVGAGI. The CDR3 consists of 13 residues. V gave up 8 bases and J gave up 5 bases; unmatched junction bases: 6.

V is TRBV27 and J is TRBJ1-4; D call uncertain. Germline V gene lookup returns CDR1 MNHEY and CDR2 SMNVEV (reference sequence). This CDR3 region has 14 residues. V lost 7 bases and J 3 bases, leaving 12 bases between the germline ends. The CDR3 DNA follows: TGTGCCAGCAAGACTCTCCTCTCTAATGAAAAACTGTTTTTT. This gives the protein CASKTLLSNEKLFF.

The gene calls are TRBV11-3 and TRBJ2-3, with 8 nucleotides matching TRBD1. The CDR3 is made up of 15 amino acids. Germline CDR1 reads SGHNT; CDR2 reads YENEEA. J lost 2 bases, V lost 4 bases, and 5 bases had no gene match. The CDR3 DNA follows: TGTGCCAGCAGCTCCTTCAGGGGGCTCACAGATACGCAGTATTTT. It codes for CASSSFRGLTDTQYF.

The gene calls are TRBV6-5 and TRBJ1-1; 9 nucleotides align to TRBD1. Germline-derived CDR1 and CDR2 are MNHEY and SVGAGI. The CDR3 consists of 15 residues. The J segment lost 10 bases and the V segment lost 4 bases, leaving 13 bases of the junction unmatched. DNA for the CDR3: TGTGCCAGCAGTTTAACCGGGACAGGGCTTTGGGGAGCTTTCTTT. It is translated as CASSLTGTGLWGAFF.

The chain has TRBV7-9 and TRBJ1-3; D may be TRBD1 (5 bases). The CDR3 totals 14 residues. With 3 bases removed from V and 2 bases from J, the gap between germline ends came to 8 bases. Germline V gene data show CDR1 as SEHNR and CDR2 as FQNEAQ (reference sequence). CDR3 sequence: CASSFQGTGNTIYF. CDR3 sequence (DNA): TGTGCCAGCAGCTTCCAGGGAACTGGAAACACCATATATTTT.

This clone has a handful of counts. V and J are TRBV4-1 and TRBJ1-1; 7 bases are a match to TRBD1. The CDR3 runs to 13 residues. Germline CDR1 MGHRA, CDR2 YSYEKL. Trimming took 6 bases from V and 4 from J; bases not matched to a gene: 5. The CDR3 bases are TGCGCCAGCAGGGTTCCAGGGGGCACTGAAGCTTTCTTT. Its protein product is CASRVPGGTEAFF.

J is TRBJ1-5 and V is TRBV19; 8 bases match TRBD1. The germline CDR1 and CDR2 sequences are LNHDA and SQIVND (reference sequence). V lost 3 bases to trimming and J lost 0 bases; unmatched junction nucleotides: 7. The CDR3 has 17 amino acids. The CDR3 DNA follows: TGTGCCAGTAGTATGGGAGCAGGGGGCTTTAGCAATCAGCCCCAGCATTTT. Translating it yields CASSMGAGGFSNQPQHF. Using reference TRBV19 and TRBJ1-5 for the parts outside the CDR3, the full variable domain is DGGITQSPKYLFRKEGQNVTLSCEQNLNHDAMYWYRQDPGQGLRLIYYSQIVNDFQKGDIAEGYSVSREKKESFPLTVTSAQKNPTAFYLCASSMGAGGFSNQPQHFGDGTRLSIL.

This rearrangement joins TRBV2 to TRBJ2-1, with 11 nucleotides matching TRBD2. The CDR3 extends over 14 amino acids. The V and J ends lost 6 bases and 9 bases, in that order; junction bases with no gene match: 7. CDR1 is SNHLY, CDR2 FYNNEI, per germline. The CDR3 region is CASRVSGGVSEQFF. CDR3 DNA sequence: TGTGCCAGCAGGGTTAGCGGGGGGGTTTCTGAGCAGTTCTTC.

V usage is TRBV19 and J usage is TRBJ2-3, with D perhaps matching TRBD1 (6 bases). CDR3 length: 15 residues. Trimming pared 9 bases from V and 0 bases from J, leaving 16 bases between. Germline V CDR1 and CDR2: LNHDA, SQIVND (reference sequence). The CDR3 spells CASSPRGISTDTQYF. In DNA, the CDR3 is TGTGCCAGCAGCCCTAGGGGGATAAGCACAGATACGCAGTATTTT.

V usage is TRBV10-3 and J usage is TRBJ2-7, with D possibly matching TRBD1 (5 bases). Between the trimmed V and J ends, which lost 2 bases and 6 bases, there was a span of 17 bases. The germline V gene has CDR1 ENHRY and CDR2 SYGVKD. The CDR3 loop spans 15 amino acids. The CDR3 DNA is TGTGCCATCAGTGAGGGCTTTAGTTTCAGGGCCGAGCAGTACTTC. This gives the protein CAISEGFSFRAEQYF.

The chain carries TRBV12-3 or TRBV12-4 and TRBJ2-1; D unclear. The CDR3 covers 10 residues. V lost 3 bases and J 9 bases, leaving 3 bases between the germline ends. The CDR3 bases are TGTGCCAGCAGTTTCGGTGAGCAGTTCTTC. It codes for CASSFGEQFF.

This clone was detected once. A read error may produce the germline difference seen at one junction end. This rearrangement joins TRBV7-3 to TRBJ2-7, with a weak D call TRBD1 (5 bases). The CDR3 is 13 amino acids. Looked up from germline, CDR1 is SGHTA and CDR2 is FQGTGA. This chain's CDR3 is CASSLTREREQYF. The CDR3 coding sequence is TGTGCCAGCAGCCTAACCAGGGAACGCGAGCAGTACTTC.

The genes are TRBV19 and TRBJ1-1, with unresolved D. The ends were cut back, 6 bases at V and 0 bases at J, with 11 bases in the middle. The germline CDR1 and CDR2 sequences are LNHDA and SQIVND (reference sequence). The CDR3 is 14 amino acids. The CDR3 nucleotides are TGTGCCAGTAGGAAACTCGGTCTGAACACTGAAGCTTTCTTT. It specifies CASRKLGLNTEAFF.

The chain is built from TRBV6-5 and TRBJ1-2; TRBD1 might be the D (6 bases). Germline CDR1 is MNHEY and CDR2 is SVGAGI. Trimming removed 2 bases from V and 8 bases from J, with 15 bases in between. This CDR3 region has 14 residues. The DNA for the CDR3 is TGTGCCAGCAGTTACGGCAAGGGGGAAAAAGGCTACACCTTC. Its translation is CASSYGKGEKGYTF.

The genes are TRBV5-1 and TRBJ1-2; 8 nucleotides line up with TRBD1. The trim removed 4 bases at V and 2 bases at J, leaving 7 bases unmatched. The V gene's germline CDR1 is SGHRS and CDR2 YFSETQ. The CDR3 contains 15 residues. The CDR3 spells CASSPYRGWNYGYTF. In DNA form, the CDR3 reads TGCGCCAGCAGCCCTTACAGGGGGTGGAACTATGGCTACACCTTC.

This chain connects TRBV7-9 to TRBJ1-2; TRBD1 is a possible D gene (5 bases). This CDR3 region has 15 residues. The V gene's germline CDR1 is SEHNR and CDR2 FQNEAQ (reference sequence). Deletions cut 4 bases from V and 4 bases from J, with 16 bases between. The CDR3 here is CASSSDTFSSYGYTF. DNA for the CDR3: TGTGCCAGCAGCTCGGACACCTTCTCATCCTATGGCTACACCTTC. Full variable domain (missing parts from reference TRBV7-9 and TRBJ1-2): DTGVSQNPRHKITKRGQNVTFRCDPISEHNRLYWYRQTLGQGPEFLTYFQNEAQLEKSRLLSDRFSAERPKGSFSTLEIQRTEQGDSAMYLCASSSDTFSSYGYTFGSGTRLTVV.

This rearrangement joins TRBV10-2 to TRBJ1-2; 7 positions agree with TRBD1. Germline CDR1 reads WSHSY; CDR2 reads SAAADI. Trimming removed 2 bases from V and 4 bases from J; junction bases left unmatched: 7. CDR3 length: 15 residues. As DNA, the CDR3 is TGCGCCAGCAGTGAGCTAACAGGGGACCCCTATGGCTACACCTTC. Translating it yields CASSELTGDPYGYTF.

The J gene is TRBJ2-2, the V gene TRBV7-9; TRBD2 aligns across 7 bases. The V gene's germline CDR1 is SEHNR and CDR2 FQNEAQ (reference sequence). The CDR3 length is 15 residues. The V and J ends lost 5 bases and 4 bases, in that order; junction bases with no gene match: 7. The CDR3 protein is CASSRSGVLTGELFF. The CDR3 region has the DNA TGTGCCAGCAGCCGAAGCGGGGTGCTCACCGGGGAGCTGTTTTTT.

J is TRBJ2-7 and V is TRBV12-3 or TRBV12-4; TRBD1 aligns across 7 bases. CDR3 length: 13 amino acids. V lost 3 bases to trimming and J lost 4 bases; unmatched junction nucleotides: 3. In nucleotides, the CDR3 is TGTGCCAGCAGTTTCGGACAGGATTACGAGCAGTACTTC. It is translated as CASSFGQDYEQYF.

The V and J genes are TRBV2 and TRBJ2-7, with D perhaps TRBD2 (7 bases). This CDR3 is built from 14 residues. Trimming removed 7 bases from V and 3 bases from J, with 16 bases in between. Per the germline V gene, CDR1 is SNHLY and CDR2 is FYNNEI. The CDR3 here is CASNLGGRDYEQYF. In DNA form, the CDR3 reads TGTGCCAGCAACCTGGGGGGGCGAGACTACGAGCAGTACTTC.

The rearrangement uses TRBV5-4 and TRBJ2-5, with 15 nucleotides matching TRBD2. CDR1 and CDR2 (germline): SGHNT, YYREEE (reference sequence). V was clipped by 4 bases and J by 5 bases; unmatched bases: 12. The CDR3 runs to 18 residues. The CDR3 loop reads CASSPGLAGGDLHETQYF. For the CDR3, the DNA is TGTGCCAGCAGCCCAGGACTAGCGGGGGGGGACCTTCATGAGACCCAGTACTTC.

This clone was counted between two and nine times. The rearrangement joins TRBV7-9 to TRBJ1-5, with no clear D. V lost 4 bases and J lost 4, with 14 bases in between. In germline, CDR1 is SEHNR, CDR2 FQNEAQ (reference sequence). This CDR3 is 15 amino acids long. CDR3 sequence reads: CASSSGSGGNQPQHF. The CDR3 region has the DNA TGTGCCAGCAGCTCAGGATCGGGCGGGAATCAGCCCCAGCATTTT.

The CDR3 spells CASRGVRDLSSYNEQFF. CDR3 DNA sequence: TGCGCCAGCAGGGGCGTTCGGGACTTGAGCTCCTACAATGAGCAGTTCTTC. The rearrangement links TRBV5-1 to TRBJ2-1; maybe TRBD2 (6 bases). Per germline, CDR1 SGHRS and CDR2 YFSETQ. The CDR3 is made up of 17 amino acids. Trimming pared 5 bases from V and 0 bases from J, leaving 18 bases between.

This chain connects TRBV30 to TRBJ1-1; a weak D match, TRBD1 (6 bases). With 0 bases removed from V and 2 bases from J, the gap between germline ends came to 19 bases. The length of the CDR3 is 17 residues. Germline V gene sequence: CDR1 GTSNPN, CDR2 SVGIG (reference sequence). In DNA, the CDR3 is TGTGCCTGGAGTGTACTTCTGGGACATAAGACTAACACTGAAGCTTTCTTT. It specifies CAWSVLLGHKTNTEAFF.

The J gene is TRBJ2-3, the V gene TRBV6-2 or TRBV6-3; TRBD1 might be the D (5 bases). This CDR3 has 16 amino acids. V lost 0 bases and J lost 2, with 12 bases in between. Germline CDR1 reads MNHEY; CDR2 reads SVGEGT. CDR3 region: CASSYSIQANTDTQYF. CDR3 nucleotide sequence: TGTGCCAGCAGTTACTCGATACAGGCAAACACAGATACGCAGTATTTT.

The chain combines TRBV6-5 with TRBJ2-5; TRBD2 matches at 8 bases. The germline V gene encodes CDR1 MNHEY and CDR2 SVGAGI. The CDR3 has 15 residues. V gave up 4 bases and J gave up 5 bases; unmatched junction bases: 9. The CDR3 loop is CASSSPPSGGETQYF. CDR3 nucleotide sequence: TGTGCCAGCAGTTCCCCCCCCAGCGGGGGTGAGACCCAGTACTTC.

The rearrangement links TRBV9 to TRBJ2-7; no clear D gene. Germline V lookup: CDR1 SGDLS, CDR2 YYNGEE. Trimming stripped 0 bases from V and 3 bases from J, with 4 bases between. The CDR3 length is 12 residues. Here the CDR3 reads CASSVDFYEQYF. The CDR3 DNA is TGTGCCAGCAGCGTAGACTTCTACGAGCAGTACTTC.